This T cell receptor beta chain appears in the sequencing data of a study of T cell repertoires in cytomegalovirus infection (dated by TCRdb to the late 2010s). The study in broad terms: The HLA type of each donor mattered for the analysis, because public TCR beta signatures pointed to carriage of CMV infection along with the matching HLA type. What the authors observed across the whole study: The ex vivo response was dominated by HLA-C-restricted CMV-specific TCR beta clonotypes, which also provided the single most frequent clonotype in two of eight donors. Cumulative frequency of public TCR beta family members discriminated carriers of CMV infection plus the relevant HLA type in this cohort and an independent approximately 370-donor cohort.

From the cysteine through the phenylalanine, the CDR3 covers 15 amino acids. Only CDR3 DNA remains: 45 bases, in frame from the first base. The germline V gene provides CDR1 SNHLY and CDR2 FYNNEI. Germline trimming amounts to 3 bases on V and 5 bases on J, with 8 as the count of junction bases outside the gene matches. For sequencing, an Illumina HiSeq 1500 was employed. TCRdb trimmed the raw reads at Q25, called clones with MiXCR and kept productive beta chains. Here each entry gathers all rows of one CDR3 protein and keeps the most common genes and DNA. The sample table holds around 740,000 distinct CDR3 sequences, of which 35% were seen once. Under 3% of the sample is held by the ten biggest clonotypes. With regard to this clonotype: The antigen this receptor binds is unknown. Base qualities were left out, and no much larger clone turns up one base away.

The sample comprised PBMCs. The clonotype originates from a human donor in good health (CMV status not recorded). Some clones in this sample may be carry-over from other donors' samples. The chain links TRBV2 with TRBJ2-7, and 9 junction bases match TRBD1. The CDR3 reads as follows: CASSDPGQGVHEQYF. At the DNA level, the sequence is TGTGCCAGCAGTGACCCGGGACAGGGCGTCCACGAGCAGTACTTC.